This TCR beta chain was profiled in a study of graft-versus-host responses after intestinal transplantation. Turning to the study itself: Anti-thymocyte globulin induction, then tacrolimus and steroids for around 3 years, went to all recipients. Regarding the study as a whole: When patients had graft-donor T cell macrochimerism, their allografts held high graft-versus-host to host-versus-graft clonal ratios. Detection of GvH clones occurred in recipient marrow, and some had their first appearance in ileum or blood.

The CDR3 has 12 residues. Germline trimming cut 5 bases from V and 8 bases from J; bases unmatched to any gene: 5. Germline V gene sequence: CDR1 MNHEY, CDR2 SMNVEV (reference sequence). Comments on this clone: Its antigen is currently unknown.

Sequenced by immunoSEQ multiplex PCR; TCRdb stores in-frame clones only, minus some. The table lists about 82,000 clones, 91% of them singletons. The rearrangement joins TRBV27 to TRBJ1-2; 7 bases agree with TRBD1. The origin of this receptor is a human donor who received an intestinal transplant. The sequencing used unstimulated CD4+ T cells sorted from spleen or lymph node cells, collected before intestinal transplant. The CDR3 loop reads CASSPTGTGYTF. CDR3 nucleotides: TGTGCCAGCAGTCCGACAGGGACCGGCTACACCTTC.